These 6 T cell receptor beta chains were sequenced from one sample in a study of response to subunit inactivated influenza vaccine. TCRdb re-called the RT-PCR reads through MiXCR, storing one row per CDR3 protein. The table has hundreds of thousands of distinct CDR3 sequences, 7.6% seen once. The sequenced sample was PBMCs from blood, obtained less than 30 months after vaccination. The receptors come from a man between 50 and 69 years old who received an inactivated influenza vaccine.

The chain links TRBV7-2 to TRBJ1-5, with 8 bases aligning to TRBD1. The ends lost 3 bases at V and 9 bases at J; junction bases unmatched: 10. This CDR3 contains 15 residues. Germline V gene data show CDR1 as SGHTA and CDR2 as FQGNSA. CDR3 sequence: CASSLGTGGVWPQHF. The DNA for the CDR3 is TGTGCCAGCAGCTTGGGGACAGGAGGGGTTTGGCCCCAGCATTTT.

This clonotype has ten or more counts. V and J are TRBV6-1 and TRBJ1-5, with D maybe TRBD1 (6 bases). Germline V gene lookup returns CDR1 MNHNS and CDR2 SASEGT. The V gene lost 6 bases and the J gene lost 2 bases, with 26 bases spanning the gap. There are 19 residues in the CDR3. The CDR3 DNA follows: TGTGCCAGCAGGCGAGGGAGGGGGGCGATCATGGCGGGCAATCAGCCCCAGCATTTT. It specifies CASRRGRGAIMAGNQPQHF.

The sample holds many counts of this clonotype. V and J are TRBV7-2 and TRBJ2-7; 9 bases map to TRBD1. There are 13 residues in the CDR3. V was pared by 6 bases and J by 3 bases, with 3 bases of the junction left unmatched. The germline V gene encodes CDR1 SGHTA and CDR2 FQGNSA. Written as DNA, the CDR3 is TGTGCCAGCAGAGGGACAGGGATCTACGAGCAGTACTTC. Protein sequence: CASRGTGIYEQYF.

Worth noting for this clonotype: This may arise from a read error, as a much more abundant clone is one base away. This chain joins TRBV5-1 and TRBJ2-1; D gene ambiguous. The CDR3 runs 14 residues. The germline V gene has CDR1 SGHRS and CDR2 YFSETQ. The CDR3 spells CTSSSESYYNEQFF. The CDR3 nucleotides read TGCACCAGCAGCTCGGAGTCCTACTACAATGAGCAGTTCTTC.

This chain uses TRBV18 with TRBJ2-7; maybe TRBD1 (6 bases). Germline V gene lookup returns CDR1 KGHSH and CDR2 LQKENI. V was cut by 3 bases and J by 9 bases, with 15 bases left in between. The CDR3 has 13 amino acids. The CDR3 DNA sequence: TGTGCCAGCTCACCCGGCCAGGGGAAAATGCAGTACTTC. Encoded protein: CASSPGQGKMQYF.

This clonotype was observed at least ten times. The gene calls are TRBV28 and TRBJ1-3; D unresolved. Trimming took off 5 bases at V and 0 bases at J, with 14 bases between the two ends. CDR3 length equals 16 residues. CDR1 is MDHEN, CDR2 SYDVKM, per germline. CDR3 loop: CASSPLQANSGNTIYF. In DNA form, the CDR3 reads TGTGCCAGCAGTCCCCTCCAGGCAAACTCTGGAAACACCATATATTTT.